This T cell receptor beta chain came from a study of blood T cell repertoires in COVID-19. Background on the study: From the United States, Italy and Spain came samples of acute and convalescent COVID-19.

The data were produced by immunoSEQ multiplex PCR, yet TCRdb's version contains in-frame clones alone and is incomplete. The data contain about half a million clones, 80% to 90% of them singletons. This CDR3 has 17 amino acids. Trimming took 4 bases from V and 3 from J, leaving 21 bases between them. Germline V gene data show CDR1 as MDHEN and CDR2 as SYDVKM. The TCR was taken from a human donor in a cohort sampled during active COVID-19. The sequencing sample was made of peripheral blood. The rearrangement links TRBV28 to TRBJ1-2; a weak D match, TRBD1 (5 bases). The CDR3 is CASSSGGSRGGDYGYTF. Here the CDR3 DNA reads TGTGCCAGCAGTTCCGGGGGTTCTCGGGGAGGAGACTATGGCTACACCTTC.